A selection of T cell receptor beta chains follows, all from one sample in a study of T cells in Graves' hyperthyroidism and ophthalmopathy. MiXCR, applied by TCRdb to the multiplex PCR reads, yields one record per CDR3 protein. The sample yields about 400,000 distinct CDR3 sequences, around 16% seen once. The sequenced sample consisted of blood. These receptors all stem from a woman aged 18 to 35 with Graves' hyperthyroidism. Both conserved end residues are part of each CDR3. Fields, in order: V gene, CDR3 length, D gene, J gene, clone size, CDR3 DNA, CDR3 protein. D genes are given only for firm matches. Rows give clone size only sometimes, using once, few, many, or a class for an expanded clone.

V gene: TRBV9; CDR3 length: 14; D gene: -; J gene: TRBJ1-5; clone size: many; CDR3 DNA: TGTGCCAGCAGCATCGCGGGAGGGCGGCAGCCCCAGCATTTT; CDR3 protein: CASSIAGGRQPQHF
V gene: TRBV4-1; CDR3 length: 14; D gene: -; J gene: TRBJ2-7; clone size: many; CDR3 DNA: TGCGCCAGCAGCCAAACACAGGGCACCTACGAGCAGTACTTC; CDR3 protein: CASSQTQGTYEQYF
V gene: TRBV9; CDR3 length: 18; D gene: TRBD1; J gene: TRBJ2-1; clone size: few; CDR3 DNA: TGTGCCAGCAGCGTAGCTTCCGACAGGGGGCGATCCTACAATGAGCAGTTCTTC; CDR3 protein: CASSVASDRGRSYNEQFF
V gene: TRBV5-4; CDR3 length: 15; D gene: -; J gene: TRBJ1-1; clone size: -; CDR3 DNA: TGTGCCAGCAGCTCAACCCCCCCCGGGAGCACTGAAGCTTTCTTT; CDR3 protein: CASSSTPPGSTEAFF
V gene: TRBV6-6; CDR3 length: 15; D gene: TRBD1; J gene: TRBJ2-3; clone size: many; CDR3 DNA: TGTGCCAGCAGTTACTCGGGACAGGGGGCCGATACGCAGTATTTT; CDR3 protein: CASSYSGQGADTQYF
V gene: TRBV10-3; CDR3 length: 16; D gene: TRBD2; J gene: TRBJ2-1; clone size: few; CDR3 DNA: TGTGCCATCATTTCCTCGGGACTAGTGATTTACAATGAGCAGTTCTTC; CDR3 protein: CAIISSGLVIYNEQFF
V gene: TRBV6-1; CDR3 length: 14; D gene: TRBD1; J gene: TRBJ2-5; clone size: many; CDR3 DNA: TGTGCCAGCAGTGATGGGGTTAGACAGGGAGTCAAGTACTTC; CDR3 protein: CASSDGVRQGVKYF
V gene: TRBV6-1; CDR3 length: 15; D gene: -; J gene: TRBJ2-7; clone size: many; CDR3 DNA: TGTGCCAGCAGGGCCTCGAGCAGGAAATCCTACGAGCAGTACTTC; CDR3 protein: CASRASSRKSYEQYF
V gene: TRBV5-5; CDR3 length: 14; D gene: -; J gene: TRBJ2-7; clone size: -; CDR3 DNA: TGTGCCGGCAGCTTAAGTGGACCCGCTGGGGAGCAGTACTTC; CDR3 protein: CAGSLSGPAGEQYF
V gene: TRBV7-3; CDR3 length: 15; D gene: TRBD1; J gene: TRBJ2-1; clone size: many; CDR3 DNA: TGTGCCAGCAGCCCCAAGTGGACAGGGGTCAATGAGCAGTTCTTC; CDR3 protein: CASSPKWTGVNEQFF
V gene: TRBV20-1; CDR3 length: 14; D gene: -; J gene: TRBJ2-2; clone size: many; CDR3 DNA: TGCAGTGCTAGAAACGGGGGGAACACCGGGGAGCTGTTTTTT; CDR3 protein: CSARNGGNTGELFF
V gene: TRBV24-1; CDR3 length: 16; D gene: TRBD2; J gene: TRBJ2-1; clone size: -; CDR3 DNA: TGTGCCACCAGTGATCCGACTAGCGGGACCTACAATGAGCAGTTCTTC; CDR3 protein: CATSDPTSGTYNEQFF
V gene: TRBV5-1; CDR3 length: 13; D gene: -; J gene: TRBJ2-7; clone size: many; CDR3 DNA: TGCGCCAGCAGCTTGATTGTGGGGGGCGAGCAGTACTTC; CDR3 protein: CASSLIVGGEQYF
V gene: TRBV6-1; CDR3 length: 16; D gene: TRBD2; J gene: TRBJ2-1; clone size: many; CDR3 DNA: TGTGCCAGCAGGACCCACGGGGGGTCGCCCTACAATGAGCAGTTCTTC; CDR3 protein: CASRTHGGSPYNEQFF
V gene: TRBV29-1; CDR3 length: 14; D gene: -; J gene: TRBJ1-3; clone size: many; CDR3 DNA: TGCAGCGTTGTAGGCGAGAGCTCTGGAAACACCATATATTTT; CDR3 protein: CSVVGESSGNTIYF
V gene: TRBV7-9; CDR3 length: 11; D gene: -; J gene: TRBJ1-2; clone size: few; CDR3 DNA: TGTGCCAGCAGCTTAGGTGACGGCTACACCTTC; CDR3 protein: CASSLGDGYTF
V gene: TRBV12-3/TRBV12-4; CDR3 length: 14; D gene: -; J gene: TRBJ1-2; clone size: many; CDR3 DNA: TGTGCCAGCAGTCACCGGGACGGACCGTTCGGCTACACCTTC; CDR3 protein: CASSHRDGPFGYTF
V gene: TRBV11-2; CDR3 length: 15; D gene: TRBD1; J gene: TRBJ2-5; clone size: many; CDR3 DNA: TGTGCCAGCAGCCTGGGACAGGGCGAGGGAGAGACCCAGTACTTC; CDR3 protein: CASSLGQGEGETQYF
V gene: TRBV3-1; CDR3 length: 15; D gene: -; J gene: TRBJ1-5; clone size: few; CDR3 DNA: TGTGCCAGCAGCAGCGCCTCGGGGGGGCGTCAGCCCCAGCATTTT; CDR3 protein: CASSSASGGRQPQHF
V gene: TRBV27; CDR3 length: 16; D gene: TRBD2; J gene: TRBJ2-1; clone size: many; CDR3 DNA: TGTGCCAGCAGTTCCCCTAGCGGGGGGCCCCTCAATGAGCAGTTCTTC; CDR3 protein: CASSSPSGGPLNEQFF
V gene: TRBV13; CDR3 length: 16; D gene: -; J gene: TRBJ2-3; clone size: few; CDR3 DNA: TGTGCCAGCAGTCGCAACGAAAAAGGGGGGGCGGATACGCAGTATTTT; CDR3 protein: CASSRNEKGGADTQYF
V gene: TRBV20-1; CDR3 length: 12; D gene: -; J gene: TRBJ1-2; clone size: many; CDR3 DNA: TGCAGTGCTTTGGCGGAGAACTATGGCTACACCTTC; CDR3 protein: CSALAENYGYTF
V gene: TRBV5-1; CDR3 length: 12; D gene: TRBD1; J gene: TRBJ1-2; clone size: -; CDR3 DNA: TGCGCCAGCAGCTTGCGGGACAGCGGCTACACCTTC; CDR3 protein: CASSLRDSGYTF
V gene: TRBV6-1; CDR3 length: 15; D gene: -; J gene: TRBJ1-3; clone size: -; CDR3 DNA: TGTGCCAGCAATGGACAGCTGGACGGTGGAAACACCATATATTTT; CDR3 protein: CASNGQLDGGNTIYF
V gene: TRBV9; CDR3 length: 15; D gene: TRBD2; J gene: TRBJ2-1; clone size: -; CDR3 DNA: TGTGCCAGCAACCCCGGGACTAGCGGGAGCTATGAGCAGTTCTTC; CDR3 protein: CASNPGTSGSYEQFF
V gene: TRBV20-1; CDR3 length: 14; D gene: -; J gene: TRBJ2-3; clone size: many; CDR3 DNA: TGCAGTGCTAGAGATAGGCGAAGCACAGATACGCAGTATTTT; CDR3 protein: CSARDRRSTDTQYF
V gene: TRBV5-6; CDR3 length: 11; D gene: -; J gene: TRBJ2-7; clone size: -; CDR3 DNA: TGTGCCAGCAGCTTGGCAGACGAGCAGTACTTC; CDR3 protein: CASSLADEQYF
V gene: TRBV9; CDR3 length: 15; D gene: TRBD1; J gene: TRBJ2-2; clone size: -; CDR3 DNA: TGTGCCAGCAGCATGGGACAGCCGAGCACCGGGGAGCTGTTTTTT; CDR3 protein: CASSMGQPSTGELFF
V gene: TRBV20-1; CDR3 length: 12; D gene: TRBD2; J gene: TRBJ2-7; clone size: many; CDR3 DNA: TGCAGTGCCAGCGGGAGGGCCTACGAGCAGTACTTC; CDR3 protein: CSASGRAYEQYF
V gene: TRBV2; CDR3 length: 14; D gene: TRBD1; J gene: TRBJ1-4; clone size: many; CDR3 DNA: TGTGCCAGCAGTACCCGACAGGGGAGTGAAAAACTGTTTTTT; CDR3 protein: CASSTRQGSEKLFF
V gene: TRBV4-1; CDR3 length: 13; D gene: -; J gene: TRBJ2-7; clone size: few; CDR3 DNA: TGCGCCAGCAGCCAAGAATGGTCTGACGAGCAGTACTTC; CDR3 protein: CASSQEWSDEQYF
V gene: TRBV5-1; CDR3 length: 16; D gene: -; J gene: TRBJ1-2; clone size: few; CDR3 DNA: TGCGCCAGCAGCTTGGATGTTGGGGGCAGTTCCTATGGCTACACCTTC; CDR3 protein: CASSLDVGGSSYGYTF
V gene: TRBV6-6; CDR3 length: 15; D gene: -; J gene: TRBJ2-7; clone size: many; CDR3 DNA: TGTGCCAGCAGTTACGACGACGGGATCTCCTACGAGCAGTACTTC; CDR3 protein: CASSYDDGISYEQYF
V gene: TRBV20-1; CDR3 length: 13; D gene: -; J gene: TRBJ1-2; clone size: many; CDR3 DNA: TGCAGTTGCTGGCGGGGGGTACGCTATGGCTACACCTTC; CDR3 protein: CSCWRGVRYGYTF
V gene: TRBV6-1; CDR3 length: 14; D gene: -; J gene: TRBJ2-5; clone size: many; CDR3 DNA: TGTGCCAGCAGTGCCCCGGGACTTAAAGAGACCCAGTACTTC; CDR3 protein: CASSAPGLKETQYF
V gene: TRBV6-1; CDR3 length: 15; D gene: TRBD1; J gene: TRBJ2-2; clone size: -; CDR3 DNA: TGTGCCAGCAGTGAAGGACAGGGCTTGACCGGGGAGCTGTTTTTT; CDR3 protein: CASSEGQGLTGELFF
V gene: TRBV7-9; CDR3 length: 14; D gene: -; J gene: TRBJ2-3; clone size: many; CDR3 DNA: TGTGCCAGCAGCTTAACCGGGGCCTGGAAGACGCAGTATTTT; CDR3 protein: CASSLTGAWKTQYF
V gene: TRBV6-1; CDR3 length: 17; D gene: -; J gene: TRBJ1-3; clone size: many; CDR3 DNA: TGTGCCAGCAGTTCTCGACGTCGCGGCTTCTCTGGAAACACCATATATTTT; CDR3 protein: CASSSRRRGFSGNTIYF
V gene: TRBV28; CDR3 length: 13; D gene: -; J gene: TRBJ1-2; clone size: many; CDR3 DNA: TGTGCCAGCAGTCGACGGAATGACTATGGCTACACCTTC; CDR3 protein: CASSRRNDYGYTF
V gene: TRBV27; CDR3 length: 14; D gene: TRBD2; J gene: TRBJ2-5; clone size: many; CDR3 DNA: TGTGCCAGCAGGGGGGGGACGCTCCTCCGGACCCAGTACTTC; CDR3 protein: CASRGGTLLRTQYF
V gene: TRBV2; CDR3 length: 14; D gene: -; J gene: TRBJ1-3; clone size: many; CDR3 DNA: TGTGCCAGCAGTGATACCCTGGCAGGAAACACCATATATTTT; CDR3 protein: CASSDTLAGNTIYF
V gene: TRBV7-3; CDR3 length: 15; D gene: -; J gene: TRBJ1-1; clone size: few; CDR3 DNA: TGTGCCAGCAGCATGCACAGGGTCGGCGCCACTGAAGCTTTCTTT; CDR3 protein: CASSMHRVGATEAFF
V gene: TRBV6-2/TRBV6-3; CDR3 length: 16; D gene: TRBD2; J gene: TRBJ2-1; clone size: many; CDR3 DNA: TGTGCCATACATACCGGGGGGGCTAGCGGGAAGAATGAGCAGTTCTTC; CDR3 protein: CAIHTGGASGKNEQFF
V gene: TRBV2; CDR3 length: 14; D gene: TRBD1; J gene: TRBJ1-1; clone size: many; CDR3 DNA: TGTGCCAGCAGGACAACAGGGGTGCCCACTGAAGCTTTCTTT; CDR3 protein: CASRTTGVPTEAFF
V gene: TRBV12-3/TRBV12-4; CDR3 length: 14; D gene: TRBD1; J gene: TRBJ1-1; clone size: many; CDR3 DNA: TGTGCCAGCAGCGTAGACAGGGCGAGCACTGAAGCTTTCTTT; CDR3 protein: CASSVDRASTEAFF
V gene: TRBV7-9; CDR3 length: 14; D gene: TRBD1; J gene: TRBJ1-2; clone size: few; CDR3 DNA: TGTGCCAGCAGCTTAGGAGGGGGCGGGCGCGGCTACACCTTC; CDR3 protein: CASSLGGGGRGYTF
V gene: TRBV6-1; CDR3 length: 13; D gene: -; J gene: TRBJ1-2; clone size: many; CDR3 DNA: TGTGCCAGCATTATGGGGGTAGCGCGGGGCTACACCTTC; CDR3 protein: CASIMGVARGYTF
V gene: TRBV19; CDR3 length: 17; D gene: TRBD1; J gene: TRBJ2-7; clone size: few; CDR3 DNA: TGTGCCAGTAGTGCTACTCCTCGGACAGGAGCCATTTACGAGCAGTACTTC; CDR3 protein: CASSATPRTGAIYEQYF
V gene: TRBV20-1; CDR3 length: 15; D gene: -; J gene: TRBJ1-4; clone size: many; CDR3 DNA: TGCAGTGCCAGAGAGGCACGACAGCACCTCGGGAAACTGTTTTTT; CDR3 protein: CSAREARQHLGKLFF
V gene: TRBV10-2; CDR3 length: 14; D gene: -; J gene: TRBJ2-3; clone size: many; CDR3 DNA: TGCGCCAGCAGTGATCGGCGGGAAACAGATACGCAGTATTTT; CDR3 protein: CASSDRRETDTQYF
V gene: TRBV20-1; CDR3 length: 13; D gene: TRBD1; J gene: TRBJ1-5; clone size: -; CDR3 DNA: TGCAGTGCTAGGGGACAGCACTATCAGCCCCAGCATTTT; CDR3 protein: CSARGQHYQPQHF
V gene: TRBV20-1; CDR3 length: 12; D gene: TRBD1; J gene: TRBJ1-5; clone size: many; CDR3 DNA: TGCAGTGCCCGGACAGGGGATCAGCCCCAGCATTTT; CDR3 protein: CSARTGDQPQHF